Many counts were recorded for the clone carrying this T cell receptor (beta chain). The antigen remains undetermined. The V and J ends lost 6 bases and 4 bases, in that order; junction bases with no gene match: 4. The CDR3 length is 14 residues. From germline, CDR1 is MNHNS and CDR2 SASEGT. The data were obtained in a study of OX40 agonist ivuxolimab in advanced cancers. Here immunoSEQ multiplex PCR was the method, and the copy in TCRdb shows in-frame clones only, minus some. Of around 99,000 clones in the sample, 85% to 90% were seen once. Findings of the study overall: Several nonresponders also turned out to have low normalized T-cell clonal expansion. Average numbers of expanded clones were greater in CD8+ T cells than in CD4+.

The specimen was CD4+ or CD8+ T cells sorted from blood, collected in a trial of the OX40 agonist ivuxolimab. The J gene is TRBJ2-3, the V gene TRBV6-1, with 10 bases identical to TRBD1. This receptor was taken from an adult with an advanced solid tumor such as melanoma, head and neck, liver or kidney cancer. The DNA for the CDR3 is TGTGCCAGCAGCCTGGACAGGGGGTCAGATACGCAGTATTTT. Its translation: CASSLDRGSDTQYF.